Described below is a single TCR beta chain sequence and its context. What it recognizes is unknown. The junction does not match germline at one end; this may be a read error. The sample is drawn from a study of cytomegalovirus exposure and HLA in healthy donors. A multiplex PCR was run with 60 Vbeta primers and 13 Jbeta primers. TCRdb's copy holds only in-frame clones and misses some; the assay was immunoSEQ multiplex PCR. The table lists 90,000 to 150,000 clones, more than 80% of them singletons. The CDR3 sequence is 14 residues long. In germline, CDR1 is SGHVS, CDR2 FNYEAQ. General study findings and limits: Reportedly, a later analysis found an Asian-associated ancestry cluster had fewer N-insertions than the approximately 640-donor mean.

This sequence joins TRBV7-6 and TRBJ2-6, with D possibly matching TRBD1 (6 bases). The receptor comes from a man aged 35-49 years in good health and CMV-seronegative. What was sequenced was PBMCs. The CDR3 DNA sequence: TGTGCCAGCTCCAGGGACACTGGGGCCAACGGCCTGACTTTC. Translation gives CASSRDTGANGLTF.